The 25 T cell receptor beta chains below come from one sample, sequenced in a study of shared clonotypes between healthy human individuals. Sequencing used immunoSEQ multiplex PCR; TCRdb keeps in-frame clones, though not all of them. This table holds around 720,000 clones, around three quarters found once. Sequences were obtained from memory CD4+ T cells sorted from blood. Regarding subset: CD45RA-negative fraction. The receptors shown here come from a young woman in good health.

V and J are TRBV6-1 and TRBJ2-3; 9 bases line up with TRBD2. In germline, CDR1 is MNHNS, CDR2 SASEGT. Unmatched junction bases numbered 6, after V lost 4 bases and J lost 4 bases. There are 15 residues in the CDR3. DNA of the CDR3: TGTGCCAGCAGTGGAATAGCGGGAGTTGCAGATACGCAGTATTTT. It translates to CASSGIAGVADTQYF.

The chain is built from TRBV5-4 and TRBJ1-1, with D possibly matching TRBD1 (6 bases). V was trimmed by 2 bases and J by 5 bases, leaving 19 bases between them. The CDR3 sequence is 16 residues long. CDR1 is SGHNT, CDR2 YYREEE, per germline (reference sequence). CDR3 protein: CASSLNAGAAGTEAFF. The DNA of the CDR3 is TGTGCCAGCAGCTTAAACGCAGGGGCGGCGGGAACTGAAGCTTTCTTT.

The chain links TRBV2 to TRBJ2-7; no clear D. Trimming removed 5 bases at V and 7 bases at J, with 9 bases between. Germline loops: CDR1 SNHLY, CDR2 FYNNEI. This CDR3 spans 11 amino acids. The CDR3 spells CASSLTWEQYF. The CDR3 region has the DNA TGTGCCAGCAGTCTAACTTGGGAGCAGTACTTC.

This clone was seen a few times. The rearrangement joins TRBV28 to TRBJ1-1, with D perhaps matching TRBD1 (5 bases). The germline CDR1 and CDR2 sequences are MDHEN and SYDVKM. Trimming removed 10 bases at V and 2 bases at J, with 8 bases between. CDR3 length: 11 residues. CDR3 loop: CAIQGNTEAFF. CDR3 DNA: TGTGCCATCCAGGGAAACACTGAAGCTTTCTTT. Supplemented by reference TRBV28 and TRBJ1-1, the full variable domain reads DVKVTQSSRYLVKRTGEKVFLECVQDMDHENMFWYRQDPGLGLRLIYFSYDVKMKEKGDIPEGYSVSREKKERFSLILESASTNQTSMYLCAIQGNTEAFFGQGTRLTVV.

This clone showed up just a few times. The V call is TRBV15, the J call TRBJ1-5, with D perhaps TRBD1 (6 bases). This CDR3 comprises 15 residues. Trimming shortened V by 3 bases and J by 4 bases, and 13 bases separated the two germline ends. Germline V lookup: CDR1 LNHNV, CDR2 YYDKDF (reference sequence). The DNA of the CDR3 is TGTGCCACCAGCAGTGGGGGCAGCGCGAATCAGCCCCAGCATTTT. This encodes CATSSGGSANQPQHF.

The chain combines TRBV14 with TRBJ2-3, with 7 bases lining up with TRBD2. The CDR3 has 16 amino acids. Germline CDR1 SGHDN, CDR2 FVKESK. V trimming: 4 bases; J trimming: 2 bases; junction bases outside the gene matches: 9. This chain's CDR3 is CASSLRPGLTTDTQYF. The CDR3 DNA follows: TGTGCCAGCAGCCTACGGCCGGGACTAACCACAGATACGCAGTATTTT.

V usage is TRBV2 and J usage is TRBJ1-1; no clear D. CDR1 and CDR2 (germline): SNHLY, FYNNEI. V was clipped by 4 bases and J by 0 bases, with 15 bases between them. The CDR3 length is 16 residues. The CDR3 sequence: CASSGQLLIMNTEAFF. The DNA of the CDR3 is TGTGCCAGCAGTGGGCAATTACTGATCATGAACACTGAAGCTTTCTTT.

The rearrangement joins TRBV7-9 to TRBJ2-2; 8 bases match TRBD2. Germline CDR1 SEHNR, CDR2 FQNEAQ (reference sequence). The CDR3 runs to 16 residues. The V segment lost 3 bases and the J segment 2 bases; nucleotides outside the gene matches: 5. Here the CDR3 DNA reads TGTGCCAGCAGCTTTCGGGGGGGATTAAACACCGGGGAGCTGTTTTTT. It translates to CASSFRGGLNTGELFF. The whole variable domain, filled in from reference TRBV7-9 and TRBJ2-2, reads DTGVSQNPRHKITKRGQNVTFRCDPISEHNRLYWYRQTLGQGPEFLTYFQNEAQLEKSRLLSDRFSAERPKGSFSTLEIQRTEQGDSAMYLCASSFRGGLNTGELFFGEGSRLTVL.

The chain couples TRBV30 to TRBJ2-3; D is ambiguous. The CDR3 loop spans 15 amino acids. Germline assignment: CDR1 GTSNPN and CDR2 SVGIG (reference sequence). The V end was cut by 0 bases, the J end by 1 base, with 11 bases between. The DNA of the CDR3 is TGTGCCTGGAGTGTATCGCTATTAGGCACAGATACGCAGTATTTT. This translates into CAWSVSLLGTDTQYF.

V is TRBV10-2 and J is TRBJ2-7; 9 bases map to TRBD1. CDR3 length: 15 residues. Looked up from germline, CDR1 is WSHSY and CDR2 is SAAADI. V lost 6 bases to trimming and J lost 6 bases; unmatched junction nucleotides: 12. CDR3 residues: CASSYGQGRLSEQYF. The CDR3 coding sequence is TGCGCCAGCAGCTATGGACAGGGGAGATTGAGCGAGCAGTACTTC.

The chain carries TRBV30 and TRBJ1-1, with D perhaps matching TRBD1 (5 bases). V lost 2 bases to trimming and J lost 13 bases, with 14 bases between them. The length of the CDR3 is 11 residues. CDR1 and CDR2 (germline): GTSNPN, SVGIG (reference sequence). The CDR3 bases are TGTGCCTGGAGTCCAGGGAGACGGCTTTTCTTT. Protein product: CAWSPGRRLFF.

The J gene is TRBJ1-6, the V gene TRBV4-1; the D is unclear. CDR3 length equals 13 residues. CDR1 MGHRA and CDR2 YSYEKL come from the germline V gene. V was clipped by 4 bases and J by 7 bases, with 8 bases between them. CDR3: CASSRSTNSPLHF. The CDR3 DNA is TGCGCCAGCAGCCGCTCAACGAATTCACCCCTCCACTTT.

The chain links TRBV11-3 to TRBJ2-1; 12 bases line up with TRBD2. This CDR3 comprises 16 residues. Trimming removed 5 bases from V and 2 bases from J; junction bases left unmatched: 4. Per germline, CDR1 SGHNT and CDR2 YENEEA. The CDR3 coding sequence is TGTGCCAGCAGCCTAGCGGGAGGGCCGGCCTACAATGAGCAGTTCTTC. This sequence encodes CASSLAGGPAYNEQFF.

The V call is TRBV7-9, the J call TRBJ2-7; D gene unclear. With 1 base removed from V and 7 bases from J, the gap between germline ends came to 5 bases. CDR1 SEHNR and CDR2 FQNEAQ come from the germline V gene (reference sequence). The CDR3 runs 11 residues. The CDR3 region has the DNA TGTGCCAGCAGCTTAGTTTCAGAGCAGTACTTC. Translation gives CASSLVSEQYF. Complete variable domain (other parts from reference TRBV7-9 and TRBJ2-7): DTGVSQNPRHKITKRGQNVTFRCDPISEHNRLYWYRQTLGQGPEFLTYFQNEAQLEKSRLLSDRFSAERPKGSFSTLEIQRTEQGDSAMYLCASSLVSEQYFGPGTRLTVT.

This clone came up many times. The same CDR3 can be traced to other DNA sequences in this sample. The rearrangement links TRBV5-1 to TRBJ1-1, with TRBD1 matching 9 bases. The ends lost 0 bases at V and 8 bases at J; junction bases unmatched: 5. The CDR3 is made up of 14 amino acids. Germline values: CDR1 SGHRS, CDR2 YFSETQ. Here the CDR3 reads CASSLGTGGLEAFF. DNA for the CDR3: TGCGCCAGCAGCTTGGGAACAGGGGGCCTCGAAGCTTTCTTT.

This chain uses TRBV28 with TRBJ1-1; tentative D call: TRBD1 (5 bases). CDR3 length: 15 amino acids. The V gene lost 3 bases and the J gene lost 1 base, with 12 bases spanning the gap. Germline CDR1 reads MDHEN; CDR2 reads SYDVKM. Here the CDR3 reads CASSFWGRANTEAFF. In DNA form, the CDR3 reads TGTGCCAGCAGTTTCTGGGGACGTGCGAACACTGAAGCTTTCTTT. Supplemented by reference TRBV28 and TRBJ1-1, the full variable domain reads DVKVTQSSRYLVKRTGEKVFLECVQDMDHENMFWYRQDPGLGLRLIYFSYDVKMKEKGDIPEGYSVSREKKERFSLILESASTNQTSMYLCASSFWGRANTEAFFGQGTRLTVV.

This clone was detected only once. The CDR3 spells CASSTLPGQPNNEQFF. For the CDR3, the DNA is TGTGCCAGCAGCACCCTCCCGGGACAACCTAACAATGAGCAGTTCTTC. The J gene is TRBJ2-1, the V gene TRBV11-3; D may be TRBD1 (6 bases). The CDR3 loop spans 16 amino acids. From germline, CDR1 is SGHNT and CDR2 YENEEA. V was shortened by 5 bases and J by 5 bases, with 19 bases between the two germline ends.

The rearrangement links TRBV5-1 to TRBJ2-5, with 7 bases identical to TRBD1. The V and J ends lost 3 bases and 2 bases, in that order; junction bases with no gene match: 10. Germline assignment: CDR1 SGHRS and CDR2 YFSETQ. The CDR3 sequence is 16 residues long. DNA of the CDR3: TGCGCCAGCAGCTCCCCAATAGGGACAGAGCAAGAGACCCAGTACTTC. Protein: CASSSPIGTEQETQYF.

Points on this clone: Other DNA sequences in the same sample also yield this CDR3. This rearrangement joins TRBV11-2 to TRBJ2-2, with D unclear. This CDR3 is 12 amino acids long. Trimming pared 2 bases from V and 6 bases from J, leaving 4 bases between. The germline V gene encodes CDR1 SGHAT and CDR2 FQNNGV. CDR3: CASSLLAGELFF. As DNA, the CDR3 is TGTGCCAGCAGCTTACTCGCCGGGGAGCTGTTTTTT. Full variable domain (remainder filled in from reference TRBV11-2 and TRBJ2-2): EAGVAQSPRYKIIEKRQSVAFWCNPISGHATLYWYQQILGQGPKLLIQFQNNGVVDDSQLPKDRFSAERLKGVDSTLKIQPAKLEDSAVYLCASSLLAGELFFGEGSRLTVL.

The V call is TRBV7-9, the J call TRBJ2-1; D is undetermined. This CDR3 is built from 15 residues. Between the trimmed V and J ends, which lost 5 bases and 6 bases, there was a span of 17 bases. Germline loops: CDR1 SEHNR, CDR2 FQNEAQ (reference sequence). The CDR3: CASSQAVGYSNEQFF. CDR3 DNA: TGTGCCAGCAGCCAGGCCGTTGGCTACTCCAATGAGCAGTTCTTC. Combining the CDR3 with reference TRBV7-9 and TRBJ2-1 gives the whole variable domain DTGVSQNPRHKITKRGQNVTFRCDPISEHNRLYWYRQTLGQGPEFLTYFQNEAQLEKSRLLSDRFSAERPKGSFSTLEIQRTEQGDSAMYLCASSQAVGYSNEQFFGPGTRLTVL.

The CDR3 loop is CASSTGQGAYGYTF. In DNA form, the CDR3 reads TGTGCCAGCAGCACAGGACAGGGGGCGTACGGCTACACCTTC. The chain carries TRBV9 and TRBJ1-2; 11 bases match TRBD1. The CDR3 has 14 amino acids. V shed 4 bases and J 8 bases; nucleotides not matched to a gene: 7. The germline V gene encodes CDR1 SGDLS and CDR2 YYNGEE. Full variable domain (rest looked up from reference TRBV9 and TRBJ1-2): DSGVTQTPKHLITATGQRVTLRCSPRSGDLSVYWYQQSLDQGLQFLIQYYNGEERAKGNILERFSAQQFPDLHSELNLSSLELGDSALYFCASSTGQGAYGYTFGSGTRLTVV.

This clone was observed at least ten times. The gene calls are TRBV4-1 and TRBJ2-7, with D uncertain. The CDR3 is made up of 17 amino acids. V was clipped by 0 bases and J by 1 base, with 16 bases between them. The V gene's germline CDR1 is MGHRA and CDR2 YSYEKL. CDR3 DNA: TGCGCCAGCAGCCAAGATCTAAGACGGTCTATATCCTACGAGCAGTACTTC. Protein product: CASSQDLRRSISYEQYF.

V usage is TRBV19 and J usage is TRBJ2-7; D possibly corresponds to TRBD2 (5 bases). The CDR3 totals 13 residues. V gave up 4 bases and J gave up 5 bases, with 12 bases separating them. Germline V gene lookup returns CDR1 LNHDA and CDR2 SQIVND (reference sequence). The DNA of the CDR3 is TGTGCCAGTAGTAATCCGGGGTTCAACGAGCAGTACTTC. Its protein is CASSNPGFNEQYF.

The V call is TRBV21-1, the J call TRBJ2-2; the D call of TRBD1 is as the table states it, not checked on the DNA. TRBV21-1 is tagged as a pseudogene. This CDR3 is built from 18 residues. CDR3 protein: CASSKYGRGQRNTGELFF. The CDR3 nucleotides read TGTGCCAGCAGCAAATATGGCAGGGGGCAAAGGAACACCGGGGAGCTGTTTTTT.

This clone was counted between two and nine times. V and J are TRBV25-1 and TRBJ1-2; 8 bases are shared with TRBD1. Per germline, CDR1 MGHDK and CDR2 SYGVNS. The CDR3 contains 14 residues. V shed 6 bases, J shed 5 bases, and the junction held 8 bases outside the gene matches. The chain's CDR3 is CASSTGGWGYGYTF. The DNA of the CDR3 is TGTGCCAGCAGCACAGGGGGATGGGGTTATGGCTACACCTTC.